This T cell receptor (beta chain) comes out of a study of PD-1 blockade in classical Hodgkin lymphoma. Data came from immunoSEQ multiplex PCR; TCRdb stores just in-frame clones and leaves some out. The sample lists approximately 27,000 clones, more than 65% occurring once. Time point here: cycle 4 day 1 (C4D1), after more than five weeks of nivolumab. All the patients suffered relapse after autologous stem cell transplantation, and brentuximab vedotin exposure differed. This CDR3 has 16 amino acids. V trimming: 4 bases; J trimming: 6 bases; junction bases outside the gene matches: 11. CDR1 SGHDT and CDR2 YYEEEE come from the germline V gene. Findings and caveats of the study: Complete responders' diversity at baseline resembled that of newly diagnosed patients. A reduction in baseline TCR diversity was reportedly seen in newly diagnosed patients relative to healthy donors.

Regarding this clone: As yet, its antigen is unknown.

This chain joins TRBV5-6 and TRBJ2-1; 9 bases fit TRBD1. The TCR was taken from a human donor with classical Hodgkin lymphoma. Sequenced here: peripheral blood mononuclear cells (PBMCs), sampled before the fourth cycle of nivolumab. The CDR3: CASSAGDRVFANEQFF. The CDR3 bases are TGTGCCAGCAGCGCCGGGGACAGGGTCTTTGCCAATGAGCAGTTCTTC.